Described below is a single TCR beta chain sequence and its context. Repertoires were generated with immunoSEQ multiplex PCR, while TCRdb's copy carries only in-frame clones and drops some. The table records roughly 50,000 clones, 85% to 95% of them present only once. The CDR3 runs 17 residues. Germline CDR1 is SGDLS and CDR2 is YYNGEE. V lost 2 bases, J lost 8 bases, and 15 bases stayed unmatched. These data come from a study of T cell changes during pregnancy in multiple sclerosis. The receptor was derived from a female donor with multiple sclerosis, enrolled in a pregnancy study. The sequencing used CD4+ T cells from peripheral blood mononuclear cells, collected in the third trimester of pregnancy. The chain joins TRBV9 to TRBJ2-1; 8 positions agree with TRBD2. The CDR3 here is CASSVRQGSGSGDEQFF. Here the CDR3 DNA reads TGTGCCAGCAGCGTCCGGCAGGGGAGCGGGAGTGGGGATGAGCAGTTCTTC.